The rows below give T cell receptor beta chains drawn from one sample of a study of HIV-infected patients and healthy controls. One entry per CDR3 protein, called by TCRdb with MiXCR from the 5' RACE reads. The sample gives more than 15,000 distinct CDR3 sequences, roughly 18% of which show up once; around 35% is in the top ten. The sequenced sample was CD8+ T cells from blood. All receptors come from a human donor in good health. The CDR3 runs from the conserved cysteine through the conserved F or W. Fields, in order: J gene, D gene, V gene, clone size, CDR3 DNA, CDR3 protein. A D gene is named only where the DNA matches it firmly. Some rows have no size entry. The others give once, few or many, or a class for an expanded clone.

j_call: TRBJ1-1; d_call: TRBD1; v_call: TRBV6-5; clone_size: many; cdr3_nt: TGTGCCAGCAGTCTACAGGGGATGCACGTGAGAGCTTTCTTT; cdr3_aa: CASSLQGMHVRAFF
j_call: TRBJ2-3; d_call: .; v_call: TRBV25-1; clone_size: few; cdr3_nt: TGTGCCAGCAGTGCTGGACGGACAATCGCAGATACGCAGTATTTT; cdr3_aa: CASSAGRTIADTQYF
j_call: TRBJ1-1; d_call: TRBD1; v_call: TRBV29-1; clone_size: many; cdr3_nt: TGCAGCGTTGGGACAGGGGGCGCGGCTGAAGCTTTCTTT; cdr3_aa: CSVGTGGAAEAFF
j_call: TRBJ2-2; d_call: .; v_call: TRBV11-3; clone_size: many; cdr3_nt: TGTGCCACCCGGACTCCAAACGGGGAGCTGTTTTTT; cdr3_aa: CATRTPNGELFF
j_call: TRBJ1-2; d_call: TRBD1; v_call: TRBV6-1; clone_size: .; cdr3_nt: TGTGCCAGCAGTGAAGAATCAGGGGGAGTTGGTGGCTACACCTTC; cdr3_aa: CASSEESGGVGGYTF
j_call: TRBJ2-1; d_call: TRBD2; v_call: TRBV4-1; clone_size: few; cdr3_nt: TGCGCCAGCAGCCAAGAAGGGACTAGCGGGGGGGCGAATGAGCAGTTCTTC; cdr3_aa: CASSQEGTSGGANEQFF
j_call: TRBJ2-3; d_call: TRBD2; v_call: TRBV6-5; clone_size: few; cdr3_nt: TGTGCCAGCAGTTACTCGGGTGTCTTTTATCCGGGACTAGCGGCGCCCCATACGCAGTATTTT; cdr3_aa: CASSYSGVFYPGLAAPHTQYF
j_call: TRBJ1-6; d_call: .; v_call: TRBV4-1; clone_size: many; cdr3_nt: TGCGCCAGCAGCCTTGGGACTAATTCACCCCTCCACTTT; cdr3_aa: CASSLGTNSPLHF
j_call: TRBJ2-5; d_call: .; v_call: TRBV21-1; clone_size: few; cdr3_nt: TGTGCCAGCAGCAAAGGTGCTCGGTATCAAGAGACCCAGTACTTC; cdr3_aa: CASSKGARYQETQYF
j_call: TRBJ2-3; d_call: TRBD2; v_call: TRBV12-3/TRBV12-4; clone_size: .; cdr3_nt: TGTGCCAGCAGTTTATTGGGGGGGGTCACAGATACGCAGTATTTT; cdr3_aa: CASSLLGGVTDTQYF
j_call: TRBJ1-2; d_call: TRBD1; v_call: TRBV29-1; clone_size: few; cdr3_nt: TGCAGCGTGGATACAGGGGCTGGCTACACCTTC; cdr3_aa: CSVDTGAGYTF
j_call: TRBJ1-2; d_call: .; v_call: TRBV4-1; clone_size: many; cdr3_nt: TGCGCCAGCAGCCAAGGTACGGGAACAGACCTCTATGGCTACACCTTC; cdr3_aa: CASSQGTGTDLYGYTF
j_call: TRBJ2-7; d_call: .; v_call: TRBV3-1; clone_size: few; cdr3_nt: TGTGCCAGCAGCCAAGTCGGACAACCCAACGAGCAGTACTTC; cdr3_aa: CASSQVGQPNEQYF
j_call: TRBJ1-5; d_call: TRBD1; v_call: TRBV12-3/TRBV12-4; clone_size: few; cdr3_nt: TGTGCCAGCAGCTCAGGGGGGAATCAGCCCCAGCATTTT; cdr3_aa: CASSSGGNQPQHF
j_call: TRBJ2-7; d_call: TRBD1; v_call: TRBV5-6; clone_size: few; cdr3_nt: TGTGCCAGCAGCTTTATCCAGGGGGCCTACGAGCAGTACTTC; cdr3_aa: CASSFIQGAYEQYF
j_call: TRBJ2-2; d_call: .; v_call: TRBV29-1; clone_size: few; cdr3_nt: TGCAGCGTTGGGAGGGCCGGGGAGCTGTTTTTT; cdr3_aa: CSVGRAGELFF
j_call: TRBJ2-7; d_call: .; v_call: TRBV9; clone_size: .; cdr3_nt: TGTGCCAGCAGCCCATCGGACGGAGCCTACGAGCAGTACTTC; cdr3_aa: CASSPSDGAYEQYF
j_call: TRBJ1-2; d_call: .; v_call: TRBV21-1; clone_size: many; cdr3_nt: TGTGCCAGCAGCAAAGGGACATATCTCTTGACAGGAGGCTATGGCTACACCTTC; cdr3_aa: CASSKGTYLLTGGYGYTF
j_call: TRBJ2-7; d_call: TRBD1; v_call: TRBV10-3; clone_size: .; cdr3_nt: TGTGCCATCAGTGAGTCGGGACAGGGCTCCTACGAGCAGTACTTC; cdr3_aa: CAISESGQGSYEQYF
j_call: TRBJ1-1; d_call: .; v_call: TRBV12-3/TRBV12-4; clone_size: .; cdr3_nt: TGTGCCAGCAGTACTAGGGGTGTCACTGAAGCTTTCTTT; cdr3_aa: CASSTRGVTEAFF
j_call: TRBJ1-4; d_call: .; v_call: TRBV5-1; clone_size: .; cdr3_nt: TGCGCCAGCAGCTTAGAAGGACAAGCAACTAATGAAAAACTGTTTTTT; cdr3_aa: CASSLEGQATNEKLFF
j_call: TRBJ1-2; d_call: .; v_call: TRBV18; clone_size: few; cdr3_nt: TGTGCCAGCTCACGGGGGGAATACTATGGCTACACCTTC; cdr3_aa: CASSRGEYYGYTF
j_call: TRBJ1-6; d_call: .; v_call: TRBV6-1; clone_size: .; cdr3_nt: TGTGCCAGCAGTGAAAACCCGGCCCCGGGGACGGGTTCACCCCTCCACTTT; cdr3_aa: CASSENPAPGTGSPLHF
j_call: TRBJ2-1; d_call: TRBD2; v_call: TRBV2; clone_size: many; cdr3_nt: TGTGCCAGCAGTGATCCTAGCGGTGATAACTACAATGAGCAGTTCTTC; cdr3_aa: CASSDPSGDNYNEQFF
j_call: TRBJ2-2; d_call: .; v_call: TRBV27; clone_size: many; cdr3_nt: TGTGCCAGCAGTGAGGACACCGGGGAGCTGTTTTTT; cdr3_aa: CASSEDTGELFF
j_call: TRBJ1-1; d_call: .; v_call: TRBV7-9; clone_size: many; cdr3_nt: TGTGCCAGCAGCTCCCCCCCGCGCGGGAACACTGAAGCTTTCTTT; cdr3_aa: CASSSPPRGNTEAFF
j_call: TRBJ2-2; d_call: .; v_call: TRBV29-1; clone_size: .; cdr3_nt: TGCAGCGTTGTTCTGGACACCGGGGAGCTGTTTTTT; cdr3_aa: CSVVLDTGELFF
j_call: TRBJ2-6; d_call: .; v_call: TRBV20-1; clone_size: medium-sized; cdr3_nt: TGCAGTGCTGGTCCCCCGGGAAACCAGTTTGAAAACTCTGGGGCCAACGTCCTGACTTTC; cdr3_aa: CSAGPPGNQFENSGANVLTF